Listed here are 6 T cell receptor beta chains from one sample, sequenced in a study of blood T cells in healthy people across ages. Together with a sample-barcoded 5' primer, a J-beta primer mix was included in a second PCR lasting roughly 7 to 11 cycles. TCRdb called the 5' RACE reads again in MiXCR, with one record for every CDR3 protein. The repertoire includes around 990,000 distinct CDR3 sequences, around two fifths of them detected once, and less than 15% sits in the top ten. Material for sequencing was blood. The receptors come from a man aged 18 to 29 in good health.

This clonotype was observed a handful of times. The gene calls are TRBV4-1 and TRBJ1-2; D not resolved. Trimming took 1 base from V and 7 from J, leaving 16 bases between them. The CDR3 has 15 residues. CDR1 is MGHRA, CDR2 YSYEKL, per germline. CDR3 nucleotide sequence: TGCGCCAGCAGCCAAGCCTCGGGCCGAGAAGTTGGCTACACCTTC. This translates into CASSQASGREVGYTF.

V is TRBV27 and J is TRBJ2-7; D unresolved. The CDR3 has 14 amino acids. Germline CDR1 is MNHEY and CDR2 is SMNVEV (reference sequence). V was cut by 2 bases and J by 0 bases, with 8 bases left in between. DNA of the CDR3: TGTGCCAGCAGTTTAGCCAAGAGCTCCTACGAGCAGTACTTC. This encodes CASSLAKSSYEQYF.

The J gene is TRBJ2-5, the V gene TRBV11-2; 11 bases fit TRBD2. With 4 bases clipped from V and 1 base from J, the junction kept 2 bases outside the gene matches. Germline values: CDR1 SGHAT, CDR2 FQNNGV. This CDR3 spans 15 amino acids. In DNA, the CDR3 is TGTGCCAGCAGCTGGGGGACTAGCGGCCAAGAGACCCAGTACTTC. Translation: CASSWGTSGQETQYF.

This chain connects TRBV6-5 to TRBJ1-2, with D perhaps TRBD1 (5 bases). The CDR3 spans 18 residues. Germline V CDR1 and CDR2: MNHEY, SVGAGI. V was shortened by 6 bases and J by 0 bases, with 23 bases between the two germline ends. The CDR3 DNA reads TGTGCCAGCAGGTTGGGCAGGGTACAAAAGGAGGCTAACTATGGCTACACCTTC. Translated: CASRLGRVQKEANYGYTF.

Only a few counts were recorded for this clonotype. This sequence joins TRBV20-1 and TRBJ2-1; no firm D call. With 0 bases removed from V and 4 bases from J, the gap between germline ends came to 7 bases. CDR3 length: 13 amino acids. Germline loops: CDR1 DFQATT, CDR2 SNEGSKA (reference sequence). The CDR3 is CSARETNYNEQFF. CDR3 coding DNA: TGCAGTGCTAGAGAGACAAATTACAATGAGCAGTTCTTC.

The rearrangement joins TRBV9 to TRBJ2-3, with 7 bases lining up with TRBD2. This CDR3 region has 17 residues. Germline V CDR1 and CDR2: SGDLS, YYNGEE. The J segment lost 6 bases and the V segment lost 0 bases, leaving 13 bases of the junction unmatched. The CDR3 DNA sequence: TGTGCCAGCAGCGTAGAAGGACTAGTCGAGGCTTTGGATACGCAGTATTTT. Encoded protein: CASSVEGLVEALDTQYF.